This entry describes one T cell receptor (beta chain). These data belong to a study of shared clonotypes between healthy human individuals. Turning to the study itself: The composition of the donors was two women and a few men aged 18 to 49.

Selected positively for CCR7 and CD45RO-negative, naive CD8 cells excluded terminally differentiated effector memory CD45RA+ cells. With 3 bases removed from V and 0 bases from J, the gap between germline ends came to 13 bases. The CDR3 is made up of 17 amino acids. Looked up from germline, CDR1 is SGDLS and CDR2 is YYNGEE. The genomic DNA of each subset was split evenly across several immunoSEQ plates. Libraries were prepared by immunoSEQ multiplex PCR; TCRdb keeps only in-frame clonotypes and omits some of them. The table has a few million clones, around 93% seen once. Sequencing was performed on naive CD8+ T cells from PBMCs. The J gene is TRBJ2-6, the V gene TRBV9; possible D gene TRBD1, 6 bases. This receptor was identified in a man aged 18 to 30 in good health. Some clones in this sample may be carry-over from other donors' samples. The CDR3 reads CASSGRRDNSGANVLTF. DNA for the CDR3: TGTGCCAGCAGCGGGCGTCGGGACAACTCTGGGGCCAACGTCCTGACTTTC.